Each of the 19 T cell receptor beta chains below was sequenced from the same sample in a study of T-cell reconstitution after alpha-beta-depleted transplantation in children. As it was prepared, the TCRbeta library received unique molecular identifiers. TCRdb re-called the PCR reads with MiXCR, one entry per CDR3 protein. The data hold about 250,000 distinct CDR3 sequences, with 20% to 30% observed a single time. The sequencing here drew on PBMCs, mostly from graft donor cells, taken 360 days after TCRalphabeta/CD19-depleted stem cell transplant. These receptor sequences come from a female patient aged 2-9 years who had a stem cell transplant for congenital amegakaryocytic thrombocytopenia, so the T cells may come from the graft donor.

This clonotype was observed a handful of times. This sequence joins TRBV11-2 and TRBJ2-1; D tentatively reads TRBD1 or TRBD2 (5 bases each). V lost 4 bases to trimming and J lost 6 bases, with 13 bases between them. Germline CDR1 reads SGHAT; CDR2 reads FQNNGV. The CDR3 has 14 residues. The CDR3 sequence is CASSSTGPGNEQFF. The DNA of the CDR3 is TGTGCCAGCAGCTCCACGGGGCCCGGCAATGAGCAGTTCTTC.

The chain joins TRBV11-2 to TRBJ2-1; D unclear. CDR1 and CDR2 (germline): SGHAT, FQNNGV. This CDR3 contains 15 residues. Trimming removed 3 bases at V and 1 base at J, with 10 bases between. The CDR3 DNA follows: TGTGCCAGCAGCTTGGCTCTTAATTCCTACAATGAGCAGTTCTTC. Protein: CASSLALNSYNEQFF.

The genes are TRBV15 and TRBJ2-3; no clear D gene. Per the germline V gene, CDR1 is LNHNV and CDR2 is YYDKDF (reference sequence). Deletions cut 3 bases from V and 5 bases from J, with 9 bases between. There are 13 residues in the CDR3. CDR3 sequence reads: CATSRSRIDTQYF. The CDR3 DNA reads TGTGCCACCAGCAGGTCCAGAATAGATACGCAGTATTTT. Filled out from reference TRBV15 and TRBJ2-3, the complete variable domain reads DAMVIQNPRYQVTQFGKPVTLSCSQTLNHNVMYWYQQKSSQAPKLLFHYYDKDFNNEADTPDNFQSRRPNTSFCFLDIRSPGLGDTAMYLCATSRSRIDTQYFGPGTRLTVL.

This chain uses TRBV27 with TRBJ2-4, with 10 bases aligning to TRBD2. V was clipped by 6 bases and J by 2 bases; unmatched bases: 7. The CDR3 spans 16 residues. The germline gives CDR1 MNHEY, CDR2 SMNVEV (reference sequence). CDR3: CASSLLAGSPKNIQYF. The DNA for the CDR3 is TGTGCCAGCAGCTTACTAGCGGGGAGTCCCAAAAACATTCAGTACTTC.

This clonotype has more than one count but fewer than ten. The chain recombines TRBV20-1 with TRBJ1-1; a possible D gene is TRBD1 (5 bases). V gave up 3 bases and J gave up 6 bases, with 17 bases separating them. CDR1 and CDR2 (germline): DFQATT, SNEGSKA (reference sequence). CDR3 size: 14 residues. The DNA of the CDR3 is TGCAGTGCTAGCCCAGAAACAAGGGGCGCTGAAGCTTTCTTT. It yields the protein CSASPETRGAEAFF.

CDR3 nucleotide sequence: TGTGCCAGCAGTTTTAACGGGAATAGCAATCAGCCCCAGCATTTT. Its protein is CASSFNGNSNQPQHF. The chain combines TRBV27 with TRBJ1-5, with D uncertain. CDR1 is MNHEY, CDR2 SMNVEV, per germline (reference sequence). V was cut by 3 bases and J by 0 bases, with 9 bases left in between. This CDR3 is built from 15 residues.

This clonotype was picked up a small number of times. The chain carries TRBV20-1 and TRBJ1-4; TRBD1 is a possible D gene (5 bases). Trimming shortened V by 3 bases and J by 7 bases, and 15 bases separated the two germline ends. Germline lookup yields CDR1 DFQATT and CDR2 SNEGSKA (reference sequence). The CDR3 is made up of 14 amino acids. The CDR3 loop is CSARPGPGGEKLFF. Written as DNA, the CDR3 is TGCAGTGCTAGGCCGGGACCAGGCGGTGAAAAACTGTTTTTT.

This clonotype was seen once. The chain joins TRBV21-1 to TRBJ2-7; the D call in the table, TRBD2, was not verified against the DNA. TRBV21-1 represents a pseudogene. This CDR3 is built from 16 residues. The CDR3 DNA sequence: TGTGCCAGCAGCACCTTGATAGGGGGCCCTCCCTACGAGCAGTACTTC. Translating it yields CASSTLIGGPPYEQYF.

The count of this clonotype is one. The chain uses TRBV28 and TRBJ1-1, with D possibly being TRBD1 (6 bases). V was cut by 8 bases and J by 0 bases, with 13 bases left in between. Germline lookup yields CDR1 MDHEN and CDR2 SYDVKM. The CDR3 is 14 amino acids. CDR3 nucleotides: TGTGCCAGCTACTCCCCAGGGGTGAACACTGAAGCTTTCTTT. Its protein is CASYSPGVNTEAFF.

The table lists this clonotype with a few counts. This chain connects TRBV7-6 to TRBJ2-1; D unclear. The V gene lost 1 base and the J gene lost 4 bases, with 11 bases spanning the gap. The CDR3 length is 15 residues. CDR1 and CDR2 from the germline V gene are SGHVS and FNYEAQ. The CDR3 sequence is CASSLVHSGYNEQFF. The CDR3 DNA is TGTGCCAGCAGCTTAGTCCACAGTGGTTACAATGAGCAGTTCTTC.

In its sample, this clonotype was seen a few times. The chain recombines TRBV28 with TRBJ1-6, with D unclear. The CDR3 spans 15 residues. The V end lost 8 bases, the J end lost 2 bases, and 13 bases lay between the germline ends. Germline CDR1 and CDR2: MDHEN and SYDVKM. CDR3 bases: TGTGCCAGCCGTGAACCTTCCCCCTATAATTCACCCCTCCACTTT. This encodes CASREPSPYNSPLHF. The full variable domain, with the rest looked up from reference TRBV28 and TRBJ1-6, is DVKVTQSSRYLVKRTGEKVFLECVQDMDHENMFWYRQDPGLGLRLIYFSYDVKMKEKGDIPEGYSVSREKKERFSLILESASTNQTSMYLCASREPSPYNSPLHFGNGTRLTVT.

The chain combines TRBV20-1 with TRBJ1-1; D uncertain. The CDR3 length is 12 residues. Germline-derived CDR1 and CDR2 are DFQATT and SNEGSKA (reference sequence). V lost 0 bases and J 7 bases, leaving 9 bases between the germline ends. The chain's CDR3 is CSARESDFEAFF. CDR3 DNA sequence: TGCAGTGCTAGAGAATCGGACTTTGAAGCTTTCTTT.

This clonotype was found a few times. The V call is TRBV18, the J call TRBJ1-2; weak D call: TRBD1 (5 bases). V lost 6 bases and J 8 bases, leaving 13 bases between the germline ends. Germline lookup yields CDR1 KGHSH and CDR2 LQKENI. This CDR3 has 12 residues. The CDR3, as DNA: TGTGCCAGCTCCAGCGAGGGGTGGGGCTACACCTTC. Its translation: CASSSEGWGYTF.

This chain connects TRBV7-8 to TRBJ2-7, with D unclear. V shed 5 bases and J shed 0 bases, with 17 bases lying between them. CDR1 is SGHVS, CDR2 FQNEAQ, per germline. The CDR3 is 16 residues long. The chain's CDR3 is CASSPDTLAFSYEQYF. In DNA form, the CDR3 reads TGTGCCAGCAGCCCTGACACTCTGGCGTTCTCCTACGAGCAGTACTTC. The complete variable domain, with remaining parts taken from reference TRBV7-8 and TRBJ2-7, reads GAGVSQSPRYKVAKRGQDVALRCDPISGHVSLFWYQQALGQGPEFLTYFQNEAQLDKSGLPSDRFFAERPEGSVSTLKIQRTQQEDSAVYLCASSPDTLAFSYEQYFGPGTRLTVT.

The sample holds a few counts of this clonotype. The chain employs TRBV12-3 or TRBV12-4 and TRBJ1-2; D not certain. The ends were cut back, 5 bases at V and 6 bases at J, with 10 bases in the middle. The CDR3 is made up of 12 amino acids. CDR3 residues: CASSHTLNGYTF. DNA of the CDR3: TGTGCCAGCAGTCACACGCTAAATGGCTACACCTTC.

Ten or more counts support this clonotype. J is TRBJ2-7 and V is TRBV12-3 or TRBV12-4, with D hard to call. The CDR3 spans 12 residues. V lost 5 bases to trimming and J lost 6 bases, with 11 bases between them. CDR3 residues: CASSPDVSEQYF. The CDR3 coding sequence is TGTGCCAGCAGTCCTGATGTGAGCGAGCAGTACTTC.

This clonotype was seen only a few times. The chain couples TRBV20-1 to TRBJ2-3; the match to TRBD2 covers 12 bases. Unmatched junction bases numbered 7, after V lost 1 base and J lost 8 bases. Germline loops: CDR1 DFQATT, CDR2 SNEGSKA (reference sequence). This CDR3 has 15 amino acids. In nucleotides, the CDR3 is TGCAGTGCTAGAGTTTCTAGCGGGAGGGCCCGTACGCAGTATTTT. It yields the protein CSARVSSGRARTQYF.

At least ten counts were recorded for this clonotype. The V gene is TRBV10-3, the J gene TRBJ2-1; 9 nucleotides agree with TRBD2. The CDR3 is 16 amino acids. Germline assignment: CDR1 ENHRY and CDR2 SYGVKD. The V segment lost 2 bases and the J segment 9 bases; nucleotides outside the gene matches: 11. CDR3 sequence: CAISEPLLAGYGEQFF. The CDR3 DNA reads as TGTGCCATCAGTGAGCCCCTCCTAGCGGGATACGGTGAGCAGTTCTTC.

The chain combines TRBV27 with TRBJ2-3; D tentatively fits TRBD1 or TRBD2 (6 bases each). CDR3 length: 14 amino acids. Trimming pared 2 bases from V and 5 bases from J, leaving 11 bases between. CDR1 is MNHEY, CDR2 SMNVEV, per germline (reference sequence). CDR3 region: CASSLGGLVDTQYF. Here the CDR3 DNA reads TGTGCCAGCAGTTTAGGGGGGCTGGTAGATACGCAGTATTTT.